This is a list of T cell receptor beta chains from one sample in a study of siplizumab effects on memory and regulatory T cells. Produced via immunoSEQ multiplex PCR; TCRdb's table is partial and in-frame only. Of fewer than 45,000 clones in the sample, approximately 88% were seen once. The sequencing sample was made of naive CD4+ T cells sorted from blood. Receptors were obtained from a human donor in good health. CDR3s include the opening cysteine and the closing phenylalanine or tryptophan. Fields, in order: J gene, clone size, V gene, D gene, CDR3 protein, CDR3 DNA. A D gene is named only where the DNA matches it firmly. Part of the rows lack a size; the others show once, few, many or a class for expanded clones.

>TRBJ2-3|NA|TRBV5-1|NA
CASSLPTTTDTQYF
TGCGCCAGCAGCTTACCGACCACTACAGATACGCAGTATTTT
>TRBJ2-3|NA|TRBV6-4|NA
CASKMAGRSTDTQYF
TGTGCCAGCAAAATGGCGGGCCGAAGCACAGATACGCAGTATTTT
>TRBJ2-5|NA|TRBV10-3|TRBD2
CAISERGGVQETQYF
TGTGCCATCAGTGAAAGGGGAGGGGTGCAAGAGACCCAGTACTTC
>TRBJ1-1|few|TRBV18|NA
CASSPLDGDEAFF
TGTGCCAGCTCACCCTTGGACGGGGATGAAGCTTTCTTT
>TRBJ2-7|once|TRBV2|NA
CASSWSPYEQYF
TGTGCCAGCAGTTGGTCCCCCTACGAGCAGTACTTC
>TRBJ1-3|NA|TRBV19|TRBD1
CASSTGTGSSATIYF
TGTGCCAGTAGTACCGGGACAGGAAGTTCGGCCACCATATATTTT
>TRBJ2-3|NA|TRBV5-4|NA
CASSQLARDPTDTQYF
TGTGCCAGCAGCCAGCTTGCAAGGGATCCCACAGATACGCAGTATTTT
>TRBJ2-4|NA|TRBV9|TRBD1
CASSDGQGSKNIQYF
TGTGCCAGCAGCGATGGACAGGGCAGCAAAAACATTCAGTACTTC
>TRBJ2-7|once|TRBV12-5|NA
CASGLGPEIYEQYF
TGTGCTAGTGGTTTGGGCCCAGAAATCTACGAGCAGTACTTC
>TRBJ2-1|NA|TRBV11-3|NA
CASSLGTLSYNEQFF
TGTGCCAGCAGCTTAGGAACTCTCTCCTACAATGAGCAGTTCTTC
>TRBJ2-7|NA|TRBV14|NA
CASSQRFRPPYEQYF
TGTGCCAGCAGCCAAAGATTTAGGCCCCCTTACGAGCAGTACTTC
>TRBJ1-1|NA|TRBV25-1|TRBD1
CASATGVRANTEAFF
TGTGCCAGCGCCACAGGGGTTCGGGCAAACACTGAAGCTTTCTTT
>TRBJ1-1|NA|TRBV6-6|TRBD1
CASSDRGGAFF
TGTGCCAGCAGTGACAGGGGGGGAGCTTTCTTT
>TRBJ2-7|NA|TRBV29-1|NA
CSVEAGGAYEQYF
TGCAGCGTTGAAGCCGGGGGAGCCTACGAGCAGTACTTC
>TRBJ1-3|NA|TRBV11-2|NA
CASSSSWGVVGNTIYF
TGTGCCAGCAGTTCATCGTGGGGGGTAGTTGGAAACACCATATATTTT
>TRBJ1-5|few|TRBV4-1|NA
CASSQSDQPQHF
TGCGCCAGCAGCCAATCCGATCAGCCCCAGCATTTT
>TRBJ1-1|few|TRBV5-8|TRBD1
CASSALTGLAFF
TGTGCCAGCAGCGCCCTGACAGGGTTAGCTTTCTTT
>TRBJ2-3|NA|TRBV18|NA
CASSPLTSTDTQYF
TGTGCCAGCTCACCACTGACTAGCACAGATACGCAGTATTTT
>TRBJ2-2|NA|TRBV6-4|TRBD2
CASSDLTERERFVLAGELFF
TGTGCCAGCAGCGACCTCACAGAGCGGGAGCGGTTTGTGTTGGCCGGGGAGCTGTTTTTT
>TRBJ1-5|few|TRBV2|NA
CASSETGFSNQPQHF
TGTGCCAGCAGTGAGACTGGTTTTAGCAATCAGCCCCAGCATTTT
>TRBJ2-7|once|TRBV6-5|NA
CASMGDTYEQYF
TGTGCCAGCATGGGCGATACCTACGAGCAGTACTTC
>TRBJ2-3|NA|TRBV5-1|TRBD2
CASSSGLAVDTQYF
TGCGCCAGCAGCTCCGGACTAGCGGTTGATACGCAGTATTTT
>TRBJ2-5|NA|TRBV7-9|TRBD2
CASSLATGGTRGSQYF
TGTGCCAGCAGCTTAGCTACGGGAGGGACGAGGGGGTCCCAGTACTTC
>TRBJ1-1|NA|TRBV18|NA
CASSPLSSGSRAEAFF
TGTGCCAGCTCACCGCTCTCGAGTGGGTCGAGGGCTGAAGCTTTCTTT
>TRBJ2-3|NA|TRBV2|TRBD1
CASSAWGQITDTQYF
TGTGCCAGCAGTGCCTGGGGACAGATTACAGATACGCAGTATTTT
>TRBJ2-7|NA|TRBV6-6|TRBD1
CASSSTGGWTYEQYF
TGTGCCAGCAGTTCGACAGGGGGATGGACCTACGAGCAGTACTTC